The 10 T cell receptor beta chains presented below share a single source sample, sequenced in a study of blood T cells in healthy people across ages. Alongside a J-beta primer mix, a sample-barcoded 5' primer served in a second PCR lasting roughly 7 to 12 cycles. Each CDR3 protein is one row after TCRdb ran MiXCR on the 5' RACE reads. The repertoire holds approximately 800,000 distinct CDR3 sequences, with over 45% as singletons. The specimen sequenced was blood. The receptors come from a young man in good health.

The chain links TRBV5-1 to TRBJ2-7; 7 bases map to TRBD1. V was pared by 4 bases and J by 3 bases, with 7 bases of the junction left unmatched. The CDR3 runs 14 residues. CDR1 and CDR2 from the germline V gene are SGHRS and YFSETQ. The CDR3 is CASSARDSGYEQYF. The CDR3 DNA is TGCGCCAGCAGCGCCCGGGACAGTGGCTACGAGCAGTACTTC.

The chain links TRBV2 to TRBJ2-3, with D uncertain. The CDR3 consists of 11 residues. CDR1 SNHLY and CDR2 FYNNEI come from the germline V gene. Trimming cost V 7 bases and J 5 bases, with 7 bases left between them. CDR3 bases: TGTGCCAGCACCCGTCTAGATACGCAGTATTTT. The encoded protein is CASTRLDTQYF.

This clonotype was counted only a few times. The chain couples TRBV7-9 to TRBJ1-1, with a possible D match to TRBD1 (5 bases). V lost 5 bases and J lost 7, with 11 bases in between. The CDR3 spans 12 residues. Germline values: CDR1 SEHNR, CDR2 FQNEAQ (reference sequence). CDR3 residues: CASSPGTNEAFF. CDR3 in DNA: TGTGCCAGCAGCCCCGGGACGAATGAAGCTTTCTTT. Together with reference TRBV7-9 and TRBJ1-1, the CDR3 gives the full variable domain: DTGVSQNPRHKITKRGQNVTFRCDPISEHNRLYWYRQTLGQGPEFLTYFQNEAQLEKSRLLSDRFSAERPKGSFSTLEIQRTEQGDSAMYLCASSPGTNEAFFGQGTRLTVV.

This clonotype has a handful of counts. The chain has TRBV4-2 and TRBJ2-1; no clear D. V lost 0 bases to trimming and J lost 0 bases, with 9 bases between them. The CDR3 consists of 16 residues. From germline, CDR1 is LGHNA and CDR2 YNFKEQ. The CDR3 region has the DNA TGTGCCAGCAGCCAAGATCTAACCGACTCCTACAATGAGCAGTTCTTC. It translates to CASSQDLTDSYNEQFF.

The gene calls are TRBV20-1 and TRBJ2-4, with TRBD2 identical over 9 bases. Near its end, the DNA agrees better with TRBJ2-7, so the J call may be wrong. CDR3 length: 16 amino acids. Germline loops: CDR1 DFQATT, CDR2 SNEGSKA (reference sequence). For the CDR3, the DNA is TGCAGTGCTAGAGATGGGGCAGCCGGGACTAGCTCCGAGCAGTACTTC. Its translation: CSARDGAAGTSSEQYF.

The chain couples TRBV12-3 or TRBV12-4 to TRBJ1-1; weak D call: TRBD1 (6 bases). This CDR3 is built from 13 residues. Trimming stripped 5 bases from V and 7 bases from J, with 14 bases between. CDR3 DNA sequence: TGTGCCAGCAGTAGCACAGGGCCCAATGAAGCTTTCTTT. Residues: CASSSTGPNEAFF.

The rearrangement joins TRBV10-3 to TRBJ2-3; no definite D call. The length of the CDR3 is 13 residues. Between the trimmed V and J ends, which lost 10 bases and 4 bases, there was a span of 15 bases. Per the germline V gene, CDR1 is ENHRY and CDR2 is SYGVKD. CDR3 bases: TGTGCCACGGCTCGGTTAGTGGCAGATACGCAGTATTTT. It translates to CATARLVADTQYF.

The DNA of the CDR3 is TGTGCCAGCAGCTTAAACCCGTGGTCAGGCACTGAAGCTTTCTTT. Residues: CASSLNPWSGTEAFF. The genes are TRBV7-2 and TRBJ1-1; D unresolved. The CDR3 has 15 amino acids. The germline V and J ends were trimmed by 2 bases and 4 bases, with 14 bases remaining between them. The germline V gene encodes CDR1 SGHTA and CDR2 FQGNSA.

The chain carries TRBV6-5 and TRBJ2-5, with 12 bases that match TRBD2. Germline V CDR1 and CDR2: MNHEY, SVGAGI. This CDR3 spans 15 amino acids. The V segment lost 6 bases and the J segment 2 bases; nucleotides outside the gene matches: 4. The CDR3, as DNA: TGTGCCAGCAGCCGTGGACTAGCGGGACAAGAGACCCAGTACTTC. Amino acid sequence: CASSRGLAGQETQYF.

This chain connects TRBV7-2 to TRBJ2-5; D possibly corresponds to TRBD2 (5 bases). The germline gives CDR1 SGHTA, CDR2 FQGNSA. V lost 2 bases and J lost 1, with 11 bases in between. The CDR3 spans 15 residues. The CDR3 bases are TGTGCCAGCAGCTTATATCTGGGGAGCCAAGAGACCCAGTACTTC. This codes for CASSLYLGSQETQYF.